This TCR beta chain comes out of a study of T cell responses to AZD1222 COVID-19 vaccine (dated by TCRdb to about 2021). About the study as a whole: AZD1222 recipients with second doses at about 4 weeks or about 12 weeks were pooled, because spike-specific TCR depth and breadth did not differ between schedules. TCR sequencing was performed for roughly 250 trial participants, of whom around 210 were given two doses of AZD1222 and approximately 25 were given two doses of MenACWY control vaccine. Trial participants were enrolled by age into 18-55, 56-69 and 70-plus year subgroups, with roughly 150, 30 and 60 TCR-sequenced participants respectively.

Beyond this particular receptor, the publication reports: Because no day 14 peak-response samples were available, the repertoires could be characterized only after the peak T cell response. A significant rise in spike-specific TCR breadth and depth was observed after two AZD1222 doses relative to day 0 and relative to MenACWY recipients. Conclusions about previously exposed vaccinees are limited because only five to seven AZD1222 recipients were SARS-CoV-2 seropositive at baseline. Nearly half of unique spike-specific TCRs reportedly recognized epitopes outside regions mutated in the B.1.351 and B.1.1.7 variants. In the small 56-69-year group, the increase in depth fell short of significance, most likely because of low power. Vaccine-associated CD4 TCRs spanned the whole spike protein, with dominant responses in regions 160-218 and 743-854. Participants were mostly white British, with more females than males. The authors suggested clonal diversity may have been underestimated.

The germline V gene (reference sequence) supplies CDR1 SGHNT and CDR2 YYREEE. V drops 3 bases and J drops 1 base, leaving 12 bases in between. Inclusive of the bounding cysteine and phenylalanine, the CDR3 is 15 residues long. The read is trimmed to its CDR3 DNA, 45 bases read in frame from base 1. Comments on this clone: The antigen it binds to is not known. Base-call qualities are not available, and no considerably larger clone is one nucleotide away.

The CDR3 regions of human TCRbeta chains were subjected to immunosequencing. The authors' analysis ran thus. TCRs in the repertoires were matched against a reference library of SARS-CoV-2-specific TCRs that had been generated with the MIRA antigen-specificity platform. Breadth was defined as the fraction of unique TCRs that were SARS-CoV-2-associated, and depth was defined as the fraction of total T cells that were SARS-CoV-2-associated. Using the MIRA data, each spike-specific TCR was assigned both to the spike region to which the TCR was reactive and to a CD4 or CD8 class. Log10-transformed breadth and depth values were compared by one-way ANOVA with Sidak's multiple comparisons tests. The clones in this table, taken by TCRdb from immuneACCESS, are in-frame only. Not every clone is retained; where verified, under half of the shortfall comes from an unresolved V gene, and the cause of the rest is unknown. D and trimming were read from the DNA, whereas the V and J calls and clone size are those reported in that table. This sample gives 150,000 to 200,000 clones in total; approximately 90% of them show up just once. The top ten clonotypes cover roughly 6% of the sample.

The sample's time point label is to be understood as: baseline before first vaccination. Vaccinee samples were obtained from the UK trials COV001 and COV002, which included a single-blind randomized controlled phase 2/3 trial of AZD1222 (ChAdOx1 nCoV-19) in healthy adults. For TCRbeta chain sequencing, PBMC samples were collected from trial participants at day 0 and at day 28 after the second dose. The clonotype was recovered from an adult in good health. The sequence links TRBV5-4 to TRBJ2-3, and perhaps TRBD1 as D gene, on 6 matching bases. The sequenced sample was peripheral blood, obtained on day 0 of AZD1222 vaccination. The CDR3 region has the sequence CASSSQGFGTDTQYF. The nucleotide sequence reads as follows: TGTGCCAGCAGCTCACAGGGATTTGGCACAGATACGCAGTATTTT.